Sequencing of this T cell receptor (beta chain) was carried out in a study of T cell responses to AZD1222 COVID-19 vaccine. As to this clone: The antigen is unknown.

Libraries were prepared by immunoSEQ multiplex PCR; TCRdb keeps only in-frame clonotypes and omits some of them. Found here are 100,000 to 130,000 clones, roughly nine tenths of them singletons; the top ten hold over 3%. Study-level points and caveats: Seropositivity was recorded at baseline in only six AZD1222 recipients. Possibly, clonal diversity was underestimated; donors were largely white British and included more females. Unmutated regions of variants are reportedly targeted by nearly half of spike-specific TCRs. Elevations in Spike-specific TCR breadth and depth followed administration of two AZD1222 doses.

The TCR originated in an adult in good health. The starting material was peripheral blood, obtained on day 0 of MenACWY control vaccination.

CDR3 in DNA: TGTGCCAGCAGCCCCACAGGGAGGAGGGAGACCCAGTACTTC. It yields the protein CASSPTGRRETQYF. This chain connects TRBV7-2 to TRBJ2-5; the D gene could be TRBD1 or TRBD2 (6 bases each). CDR1 and CDR2 from the germline V gene are SGHTA and FQGNSA. The V gene lost 5 bases and the J gene lost 5 bases, with 15 bases spanning the gap. This CDR3 has 14 amino acids.